The sequence of this T cell receptor (beta chain) was determined in a study of OX40 agonist ivuxolimab in advanced cancers. Background on the study: Of the patients, three showed partial responses, one with hepatocellular carcinoma and two with cutaneous melanoma.

Libraries were prepared by immunoSEQ multiplex PCR; TCRdb keeps only in-frame clonotypes and omits some of them. The table has some 150,000 clones, roughly 91% seen once. Germline CDR1 reads MNHEY; CDR2 reads SMNVEV (reference sequence). The V gene lost 2 bases and the J gene lost 7 bases, with 6 bases spanning the gap. This CDR3 is built from 13 residues. This clone was detected only once. Other DNA sequences in the same sample also yield this CDR3. This TCR was sampled from an adult with an advanced solid tumor such as melanoma, head and neck, liver or kidney cancer. The sample was CD4+ or CD8+ T cells sorted from blood, taken in a trial of the OX40 agonist ivuxolimab. The chain employs TRBV27 and TRBJ1-6; D ambiguous. The CDR3 loop is CASSLTLNSPLHF. The CDR3 nucleotides read TGTGCCAGCAGTTTAACCCTAAATTCACCCCTCCACTTT.